Listed below are T cell receptor beta chains from one sample, sequenced in a study of blood T cells in healthy people across ages. TCRdb used MiXCR to reprocess the 5' RACE reads, holding one entry per CDR3 protein. The profile shows approximately 940,000 distinct CDR3 sequences, around 49% of them singletons. The sequenced material came from blood. All receptors come from a man aged 25-40 years in good health. CDR3s include the opening cysteine and the closing phenylalanine or tryptophan. Each record gives: V gene, J gene, clone size, D gene, CDR3 DNA, CDR3 protein. The D gene is left open where the match is weak. The size of a clone is reported for some rows only, either as once, few or many, or as a class for expanded clones.

v_gene: TRBV11-1
j_gene: TRBJ2-1
abundance: -
d_gene: TRBD1
CDR3nt: TGTGCCAGCAGCAACAGGGGTCCCCCCTACAATGAGCAGTTCTTC
CDR3aa: CASSNRGPPYNEQFF

v_gene: TRBV4-3
j_gene: TRBJ1-2
abundance: -
d_gene: TRBD1
CDR3nt: TGCGCCAGCAGCCACACCGGACAGGGGACCTATGGCTACACCTTC
CDR3aa: CASSHTGQGTYGYTF

v_gene: TRBV6-1
j_gene: TRBJ2-7
abundance: once
d_gene: -
CDR3nt: TGTGCCAGCAGTGAAAGATCGGGACACACCTACGAGCAGTACTTC
CDR3aa: CASSERSGHTYEQYF

v_gene: TRBV12-3/TRBV12-4
j_gene: TRBJ2-3
abundance: few
d_gene: TRBD2
CDR3nt: TGTGCCAGCAGGAAGCTAGCGGGGACCACAGATACGCAGTATTTT
CDR3aa: CASRKLAGTTDTQYF

v_gene: TRBV27
j_gene: TRBJ2-7
abundance: many
d_gene: -
CDR3nt: TGTGCCAGCAGTTCTCGAGGGGAGCAGTACTTC
CDR3aa: CASSSRGEQYF

v_gene: TRBV3-1
j_gene: TRBJ2-7
abundance: many
d_gene: -
CDR3nt: TGTGCCAGCAGCCAAGGGACAGCTTTCGGGCAGTACTTC
CDR3aa: CASSQGTAFGQYF

v_gene: TRBV29-1
j_gene: TRBJ1-2
abundance: few
d_gene: -
CDR3nt: TGCAGCGCCTCCGGAGGGGAGCAAGGTGCCTATGGCTACACCTTC
CDR3aa: CSASGGEQGAYGYTF

v_gene: TRBV7-9
j_gene: TRBJ1-1
abundance: -
d_gene: -
CDR3nt: TGTGCCAGCAGCCCCGACTCAGGGAGAGCTTTCTTT
CDR3aa: CASSPDSGRAFF

v_gene: TRBV16
j_gene: TRBJ1-4
abundance: few
d_gene: -
CDR3nt: TGTGCCAGCAGCCAGGGATCTACTAATGAAAAACTGTTTTTT
CDR3aa: CASSQGSTNEKLFF

v_gene: TRBV20-1
j_gene: TRBJ1-5
abundance: -
d_gene: TRBD1
CDR3nt: TGCAGTGCTAGAGAAACAGGGGTAGCCCAGCATTTT
CDR3aa: CSARETGVAQHF

v_gene: TRBV6-5
j_gene: TRBJ2-7
abundance: -
d_gene: -
CDR3nt: TGTGCCAGCAGTTACGGCCAGGGCCCCATCGAGCAGTACTTC
CDR3aa: CASSYGQGPIEQYF

v_gene: TRBV5-1
j_gene: TRBJ2-5
abundance: -
d_gene: -
CDR3nt: TGCGCCAGCAGCTCGACTAGTGGGTCAGAGACCCAGTACTTC
CDR3aa: CASSSTSGSETQYF

v_gene: TRBV5-8
j_gene: TRBJ2-3
abundance: -
d_gene: -
CDR3nt: TGTGCCCGCAGCTTTTTATCCACCTATAGGACACGCACAGATACGCAGTATTTT
CDR3aa: CARSFLSTYRTRTDTQYF

v_gene: TRBV18
j_gene: TRBJ2-3
abundance: few
d_gene: -
CDR3nt: TGTGCCAGCTCACCACCTTCCTCAGATACGCAGTATTTT
CDR3aa: CASSPPSSDTQYF

v_gene: TRBV5-1
j_gene: TRBJ2-7
abundance: -
d_gene: -
CDR3nt: TGCGCCAGCAACCCGGGCCCTCCTTCGAACGAGCAGTACTTC
CDR3aa: CASNPGPPSNEQYF

v_gene: TRBV5-1
j_gene: TRBJ2-3
abundance: -
d_gene: TRBD1
CDR3nt: TGCGCCAGTATCCAAGGACAGGACACAGATACGCAGTATTTT
CDR3aa: CASIQGQDTDTQYF